Below are 24 T cell receptor beta chains sequenced from a single sample in a study of CD8 T cells in ankylosing spondylitis. TCRdb re-called the 5' RACE reads through MiXCR, storing one row per CDR3 protein. This sample carries about 200,000 distinct CDR3 sequences, 13% of them seen once, and the ten largest clones take more than 15%. What was sequenced was blood, either unsorted or a sorted T cell fraction (not recorded which). The origin of the receptors is a male donor with ankylosing spondylitis or in good health (not recorded which).

This clonotype was seen a handful of times. The rearrangement links TRBV29-1 to TRBJ2-4, with D perhaps being TRBD1 or TRBD2 (5 bases each). Germline V gene data show CDR1 as SQVTM and CDR2 as ANQGSEA. This CDR3 is built from 17 residues. The V gene lost 1 base and the J gene lost 0 bases, with 16 bases spanning the gap. The CDR3 loop reads CSVEAWDGDLAKNIQYF. CDR3 nucleotides: TGCAGCGTTGAAGCTTGGGACGGAGACCTAGCCAAAAACATTCAGTACTTC.

This clonotype was found many times. The gene calls are TRBV3-1 and TRBJ1-1; possible D gene TRBD1, 5 bases. V lost 1 base, J lost 5 bases, and 5 bases lay in between. The germline V gene has CDR1 LGHDT and CDR2 YNNKEL (reference sequence). This CDR3 region has 12 residues. CDR3 in DNA: TGTGCCAGCAGCCAAGGGGGGACTGAAGCTTTCTTT. Its protein product is CASSQGGTEAFF.

The J gene is TRBJ2-1, the V gene TRBV28; D might be TRBD2 (6 bases). CDR1 and CDR2 from the germline V gene are MDHEN and SYDVKM. This CDR3 contains 16 residues. Deletions cut 3 bases from V and 6 bases from J, with 18 bases between. DNA of the CDR3: TGTGCCAGCAGTTTTCAATCGGGAGCCCCTAGCAATGAGCAGTTCTTC. This encodes CASSFQSGAPSNEQFF.

The rearrangement links TRBV30 to TRBJ2-7; 7 nucleotides match TRBD2. The CDR3 has 13 amino acids. Germline CDR1 and CDR2: GTSNPN and SVGIG (reference sequence). After removal of 4 bases from V and 3 bases from J, the junction contained 6 bases not matched to a gene. The CDR3 nucleotides are TGTGCCTGGAACGGACTAGGTATCTACGAGCAGTACTTC. Protein: CAWNGLGIYEQYF.

This clonotype was counted between two and nine times. The chain couples TRBV7-6 to TRBJ2-1; D unclear. With 1 base removed from V and 0 bases from J, the gap between germline ends came to 13 bases. Germline lookup yields CDR1 SGHVS and CDR2 FNYEAQ. The CDR3 totals 17 residues. In nucleotides, the CDR3 is TGTGCCAGCAGCTTAGAGGCACGTTTCGACTCCTACAATGAGCAGTTCTTC. The encoded protein is CASSLEARFDSYNEQFF.

The chain couples TRBV12-5 to TRBJ2-7; 8 bases match TRBD1. The CDR3 is made up of 14 amino acids. V shed 7 bases and J 3 bases; nucleotides not matched to a gene: 8. The germline V gene has CDR1 LGHNT and CDR2 FRNRAP. The CDR3 nucleotides read TGTGCTAGTGTACCGACAGGGGCCATCTACGAGCAGTACTTC. This encodes CASVPTGAIYEQYF. Full variable domain (remainder filled in from reference TRBV12-5 and TRBJ2-7): DARVTQTPRHKVTEMGQEVTMRCQPILGHNTVFWYRQTMMQGLELLAYFRNRAPLDDSGMPKDRFSAEMPDATLATLKIQPSEPRDSAVYFCASVPTGAIYEQYFGPGTRLTVT.

This clonotype was counted a few times. The chain couples TRBV9 to TRBJ2-4; perhaps TRBD1 as D (6 bases). CDR3 length equals 15 residues. Deletions cut 3 bases from V and 3 bases from J, with 13 bases between. The germline V gene has CDR1 SGDLS and CDR2 YYNGEE. The CDR3 sequence: CASSAGVTGKNIQYF. The CDR3 DNA follows: TGTGCCAGCAGCGCAGGGGTTACGGGCAAAAACATTCAGTACTTC.

This clonotype was seen a few times. V and J are TRBV18 and TRBJ1-2, with 7 bases matching TRBD1. Germline V CDR1 and CDR2: KGHSH, LQKENI. The V and J ends lost 3 bases and 7 bases, in that order; junction bases with no gene match: 11. The length of the CDR3 is 15 residues. In nucleotides, the CDR3 is TGTGCCAGCTCACCCCGGGACAGACCCACTGGTGGCTACACCTTC. Encoded protein: CASSPRDRPTGGYTF.

There are a few counts of this clonotype. The chain carries TRBV19 and TRBJ2-1; TRBD2 is a possible D gene (6 bases). The ends were cut back, 5 bases at V and 2 bases at J, with 13 bases in the middle. The CDR3 runs to 15 residues. Germline V CDR1 and CDR2: LNHDA, SQIVND (reference sequence). CDR3: CASSHRELAYNEQFF. DNA of the CDR3: TGTGCCAGTAGTCATCGGGAGTTGGCCTACAATGAGCAGTTCTTC.

V gene TRBV7-9 combines with J gene TRBJ1-5; TRBD1 might be the D (5 bases). V gave up 0 bases and J gave up 6 bases, with 12 bases separating them. CDR3 length: 15 amino acids. Germline CDR1 reads SEHNR; CDR2 reads FQNEAQ (reference sequence). CDR3 in DNA: TGTGCCAGCAGCTTAGCGGAAGAAAGGGGTCAGCCCCAGCATTTT. Amino acids: CASSLAEERGQPQHF.

The V and J genes are TRBV9 and TRBJ2-2; D remains ambiguous. The V gene's germline CDR1 is SGDLS and CDR2 YYNGEE. CDR3 length: 15 amino acids. Trimming took off 3 bases at V and 4 bases at J, with 13 bases between the two ends. CDR3 protein: CASSAPVGGTGELFF. The CDR3 DNA sequence: TGTGCCAGCAGCGCCCCAGTTGGCGGCACCGGGGAGCTGTTTTTT.

The chain links TRBV12-3 or TRBV12-4 to TRBJ1-3; D gene unclear. The CDR3 contains 16 residues. V was trimmed by 2 bases and J by 2 bases, leaving 13 bases between them. The CDR3 DNA reads TGTGCCAGCAGTTTATACCCCGAGGTTACTGGAAACACCATATATTTT. This sequence encodes CASSLYPEVTGNTIYF.

This clonotype was detected many times. V and J are TRBV25-1 and TRBJ1-2, with D possibly being TRBD1 (6 bases). Between the trimmed V and J ends, which lost 7 bases and 0 bases, there was a span of 15 bases. Germline V gives CDR1 MGHDK, CDR2 SYGVNS. This CDR3 is 15 amino acids long. The CDR3 region has the DNA TGTGCCAGCATCAATAGGGGGGGAGCTAACTATGGCTACACCTTC. It encodes CASINRGGANYGYTF.

The chain carries TRBV7-9 and TRBJ2-5; 7 nucleotides agree with TRBD1. The junction had 11 bases not matched to a gene; V was cut back by 5 bases and J by 5 bases. Germline lookup yields CDR1 SEHNR and CDR2 FQNEAQ (reference sequence). This CDR3 has 15 amino acids. The CDR3 protein is CASSPWDRTSETQYF. In nucleotides, the CDR3 is TGTGCCAGCAGCCCCTGGGACAGAACATCGGAGACCCAGTACTTC.

There are a few counts of this clonotype. The chain is built from TRBV11-2 and TRBJ2-7; tentative D call: TRBD2 (6 bases). Germline V lookup: CDR1 SGHAT, CDR2 FQNNGV. This CDR3 region has 15 residues. Trimming removed 3 bases at V and 2 bases at J, with 14 bases between. The CDR3 reads CASSFPPKRAYEQYF. The CDR3 DNA reads as TGTGCCAGCAGCTTTCCGCCTAAGCGGGCCTACGAGCAGTACTTC.

The chain has TRBV12-3 or TRBV12-4 and TRBJ1-5; maybe TRBD1 (5 bases). V was trimmed by 4 bases and J by 3 bases, leaving 22 bases between them. This CDR3 has 18 residues. The CDR3 nucleotides read TGTGCCAGCAGTTCCCCGGGGCCGGCCGACGTTGTCAATCAGCCCCAGCATTTT. It specifies CASSSPGPADVVNQPQHF.

This clonotype came up many times. V is TRBV15 and J is TRBJ2-3; 10 bases fit TRBD2. CDR3 length equals 15 residues. After removal of 5 bases from V and 1 base from J, the junction contained 3 bases not matched to a gene. Looked up from germline, CDR1 is LNHNV and CDR2 is YYDKDF (reference sequence). The CDR3 DNA follows: TGTGCCACCAGCGTCGGGACTAGCGGCACAGATACGCAGTATTTT. The encoded protein is CATSVGTSGTDTQYF. Supplemented by reference TRBV15 and TRBJ2-3, the full variable domain reads DAMVIQNPRYQVTQFGKPVTLSCSQTLNHNVMYWYQQKSSQAPKLLFHYYDKDFNNEADTPDNFQSRRPNTSFCFLDIRSPGLGDTAMYLCATSVGTSGTDTQYFGPGTRLTVL.

This clonotype appeared a few times. This sequence joins TRBV6-1 and TRBJ2-7; TRBD1 agrees at 7 bases. J was trimmed by 3 bases and V by 8 bases; bases with no gene match: 7. This CDR3 comprises 13 residues. CDR1 is MNHNS, CDR2 SASEGT, per germline. The CDR3 loop is CASLRAGGYEQYF. CDR3 bases: TGTGCCAGCTTACGGGCAGGGGGCTACGAGCAGTACTTC.

The DNA for the CDR3 is TGTGCCAGCAACCTCCTAGCGGAGGGGACCCAGTACTTC. It codes for CASNLLAEGTQYF. The rearrangement uses TRBV7-9 and TRBJ2-5; 7 bases line up with TRBD2. V shed 7 bases, J shed 7 bases, and the junction held 9 bases outside the gene matches. CDR3 size: 13 residues. Looked up from germline, CDR1 is SEHNR and CDR2 is FQNEAQ (reference sequence).

V is TRBV27 and J is TRBJ1-2, with TRBD1 matching 8 bases. In germline, CDR1 is MNHEY, CDR2 SMNVEV (reference sequence). The length of the CDR3 is 14 residues. With V trimmed by 5 bases and J by 6 bases, 8 bases remained unmatched. The CDR3 DNA follows: TGTGCCAGCAGTCTCTCAGGACAGGGCCATGGCTACACCTTC. Residues: CASSLSGQGHGYTF.

This clonotype has ten or more counts. This sequence joins TRBV29-1 and TRBJ2-1, with D tentatively TRBD1 (5 bases). CDR3 size: 13 residues. Per germline, CDR1 SQVTM and CDR2 ANQGSEA. V lost 5 bases, J lost 5 bases, and 13 bases lay in between. The CDR3 reads CSVLPTDNNEQFF. DNA for the CDR3: TGCAGCGTTCTTCCGACAGATAACAATGAGCAGTTCTTC.

CDR3 region: CASSHLGDTQYF. Written as DNA, the CDR3 is TGCGCCAGCAGCCACCTCGGAGATACGCAGTATTTT. J is TRBJ2-3 and V is TRBV4-1; D unclear. The V end lost 3 bases, the J end lost 5 bases, and 6 bases lay between the germline ends. The germline CDR1 and CDR2 sequences are MGHRA and YSYEKL. CDR3 length: 12 amino acids.

This clonotype was observed a few times. This chain joins TRBV3-1 and TRBJ2-3; 10 bases agree with TRBD2. Germline V CDR1 and CDR2: LGHDT, YNNKEL (reference sequence). The CDR3 is 20 amino acids. V lost 4 bases, J lost 5 bases, and 21 bases stayed unmatched. The CDR3 DNA is TGTGCCAGCAGCCCCCGCCCACTAGCGGGGCACCGATCTACACAAGATACGCAGTATTTT. Amino acids: CASSPRPLAGHRSTQDTQYF.

The chain employs TRBV20-1 and TRBJ2-1; tentatively, D is TRBD2 (6 bases). Germline assignment: CDR1 DFQATT and CDR2 SNEGSKA (reference sequence). The CDR3 consists of 12 residues. V was cut by 3 bases and J by 4 bases, with 7 bases left in between. The CDR3 region has the DNA TGCAGTGCTAGCGGGAGATACAATGAGCAGTTCTTC. This translates into CSASGRYNEQFF.